This T cell receptor (beta chain) was captured in a study of T cells in tuberculosis. Turning to the study itself: A South African cohort included IGRA-negative adolescents, latently infected IGRA-positive adolescents and adults with active tuberculosis.

Sequencing was performed with immunoSEQ multiplex PCR; in TCRdb, only in-frame clones are kept and a portion is missing. The table has 38,000 or so clones, 95% seen once. The study's findings and limits: The TCR-beta difference was not significant; alpha differences partly reflected length. A GMM-specific repertoire classifier reached just under 90% accuracy, AUROC approximately 0.93.

About this clone: Antigen unknown.

Tuberculin skin test and IGRA determined adolescents' latent tuberculosis status at entry. V was clipped by 1 base and J by 2 bases, with 10 bases between them. This CDR3 has 15 residues. In germline, CDR1 is MGHDK, CDR2 SYGVNS. The V gene is TRBV25-1, the J gene TRBJ2-3; D unclear. This TCR was recovered from a donor aged 5 to 30 with latent tuberculosis or without tuberculosis infection. Sequencing was done on a sample of PBMCs. Here the CDR3 reads CASSEWALYTDTQYF. The CDR3 DNA reads TGTGCCAGCAGTGAATGGGCACTTTACACAGATACGCAGTATTTT.